Described below is a single T cell receptor beta chain sequence and its context. The specificity of this receptor is unknown. No base quality values were provided; no much bigger clone lies one nucleotide off. The sample comes from a study of cytomegalovirus exposure and HLA in healthy donors listed by TCRdb under 2017. At the level of the whole study: A later analysis indicated that the 100 to 150 validation repertoires were generated on the platform also employed for the approximately 670 repertoires of the first cohort. The study was designed to test whether signatures of past pathogen exposure could be identified by cataloging public T cell receptors. In addition to the first cohort of 666 subjects, a separate validation cohort of 120 different subjects was used. To predict cytomegalovirus infection status, the study combined high-throughput TCR immunosequencing, statistical association of individual TCRs with disease status, and machine learning. The research as a whole found: A total of fewer than 200 TCR beta chains were listed by the study as associated with cytomegalovirus. The classifier was reported to diagnose cytomegalovirus status with high specificity and sensitivity in both the original and validation cohorts. In vitro tests confirmed that a few of the cytomegalovirus-associated TCR beta chains recognize cytomegalovirus antigens. The authors suggested that the approach could potentially be generalized to other disease states and immunological phenotypes. A later analysis found that TCRs clustered in the first cohort also tended to co-occur in the 100 to 150 validation repertoires, with 90% to 95% of cluster scores above 0. While some public TCRs were present in many individuals, most TCR sequences turned up only very rarely across donors. A later analysis had no HLA typing for the validation cohort, so co-occurrence there was scored across all 120 or so repertoires.

The method behind the library was the immunoSEQ multiplex PCR assay. Per the authors' processing: To diagnose cytomegalovirus status from the catalog of TCR beta chain sequences, a statistical classification framework was built. The table comes from immuneACCESS by way of TCRdb, which keeps in-frame sequences with V and J called. Part of the clones is missing from these tables; in studies checked, under half for an unresolved V gene and the rest for unknown reasons. V and J calls and clone size are as listed in that table; D and trimming were resolved from the DNA. The sample includes 100,000 to 120,000 clones, with approximately 90% observed a single time. The top ten clones comprise roughly 4% of the sample. Via the germline V gene, CDR1 is MRHNA and CDR2 SNTAGT. The CDR3 runs 14 amino acids, cysteine and phenylalanine included. The sequence is cut down to CDR3 DNA, 42 bases in frame from base 1. Compared with germline, V lacks 3 bases and J lacks 10 bases; bases without a gene match: 4.

The donors belonged to the validation cohort of 120 subjects, which was separate from the approximately 700-subject first cohort. The TCR sequence derives from a woman aged 18-29 years in good health and CMV-seropositive. The rearrangement combines TRBV6-4 with TRBJ1-6, with TRBD1 identical over 9 junction bases. Sequencing was done on a sample of PBMCs. The nucleotide sequence reads TGTGCCAGCAGTGAATCGACAGGGGGATCACCCCTCCACTTT. Its protein product is CASSESTGGSPLHF.